This T cell receptor beta chain emerged from a study of T cell repertoires in aging, cancer and after chemotherapy. A mixed TRB-A/B primer pool amplified rearranged TRB by multiplex touch-down PCR. TCRdb re-called the multiplex PCR reads with MiXCR, one entry per CDR3 protein. In the table there are over 10,000 distinct CDR3 sequences, less than 30% of which are singletons. The germline CDR1 and CDR2 sequences are DFQATT and SNEGSKA (reference sequence). Trimming took off 5 bases at V and 0 bases at J, with 17 bases between the two ends. CDR3 size: 17 residues. The template was genomic DNA from peripheral blood, not RNA.

The material sequenced was blood. The clonotype was recovered from a human donor in good health. The chain joins TRBV20-1 to TRBJ2-6; D gene unclear. The CDR3 DNA reads as TGCAGTGCTCTCACCTTATCTCTGAGCTCTGGGGCCAACGTCCTGACTTTC. This gives the protein CSALTLSLSSGANVLTF.